This TCR beta chain was obtained from a study of tumor and adjacent non-tumor tissue in lung cancer. Study-level results: Patients with more diverse tumor TCRs had worse survival.

For this clonotype: Its antigen remains unidentified. At one of its ends the junction is not consistent with the germline gene, which may arise from a read error.

No cell sorting was done before RNA was extracted from the tissue. Germline V gives CDR1 DFQATT, CDR2 SNEGSKA (reference sequence). The CDR3 length is 15 residues. The library came from three nested PCR rounds adapted from ARM-PCR protocols. MiXCR was run by TCRdb on the multiplex PCR reads, yielding one entry per CDR3 protein. Of about 85,000 distinct CDR3 sequences detected, around 57% appear once; the ten largest clones hold 15%. Material: lung tumor tissue. The receptor's source is a man between 65 and 80 years old with non-small cell lung cancer. The genes are TRBV20-1 and TRBJ2-3; 12 bases are shared with TRBD2. This CDR3 is CGADLAGGHTDTQYF. Written as DNA, the CDR3 is TGCGGTGCTGACCTAGCGGGGGGGCACACAGATACGCAGTATTTT.